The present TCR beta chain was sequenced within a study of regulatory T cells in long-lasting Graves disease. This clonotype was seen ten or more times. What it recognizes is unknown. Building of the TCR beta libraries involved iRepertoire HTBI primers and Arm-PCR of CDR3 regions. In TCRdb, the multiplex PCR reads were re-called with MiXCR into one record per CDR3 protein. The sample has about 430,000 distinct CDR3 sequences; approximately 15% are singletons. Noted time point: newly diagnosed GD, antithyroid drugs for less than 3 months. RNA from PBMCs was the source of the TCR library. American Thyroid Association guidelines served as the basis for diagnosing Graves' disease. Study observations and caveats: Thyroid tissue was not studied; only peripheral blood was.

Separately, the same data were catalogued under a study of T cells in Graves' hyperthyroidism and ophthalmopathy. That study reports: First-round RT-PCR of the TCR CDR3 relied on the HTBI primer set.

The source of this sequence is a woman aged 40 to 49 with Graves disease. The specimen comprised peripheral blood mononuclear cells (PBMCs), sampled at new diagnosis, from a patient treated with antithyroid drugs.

This CDR3 reads CSARDGGLAGVYHEQYF. CDR3 bases: TGCAGTGCTAGAGATGGGGGCCTAGCGGGAGTTTACCACGAGCAGTACTTC. The V call is TRBV20-1, the J call TRBJ2-7; 10 nucleotides agree with TRBD2. The germline CDR1 and CDR2 sequences are DFQATT and SNEGSKA (reference sequence). V lost 0 bases, J lost 5 bases, and 13 bases stayed unmatched. The CDR3 runs to 17 residues.